Listed below are T cell receptor beta chains from one sample, sequenced in a study of shared clonotypes between healthy human individuals. Assay: immunoSEQ multiplex PCR; the TCRdb copy retains only in-frame clones and omits some. The table records about a million clones, roughly 80% of them present only once. Sequenced input: memory CD4+ T cells from PBMCs. The source is a man younger than 30 in good health. Some clones in this sample may be carry-over from other donors' samples. The CDR3 runs from the conserved cysteine through the conserved F or W. D genes are given only for firm matches. Some rows mark clone size as missing; the rest say once, few, many or name a class of expanded clone.

>.|.|TRBV5-3|TRBJ1-4
CARSLAAGAPLGKLFF
TGTGCCAGAAGCTTGGCAGCAGGGGCCCCATTGGGGAAACTGTTTTTT
>.|.|TRBV9|TRBJ2-1
CASSVEANEQFF
TGTGCCAGCAGCGTAGAAGCGAATGAGCAGTTCTTC
>.|TRBD1|TRBV2|TRBJ2-5
CASTRTGGLETQYF
TGTGCCAGCACGAGAACAGGGGGTCTTGAGACCCAGTACTTC
>.|TRBD2|TRBV7-8|TRBJ2-1
CASSLVGGAASYNEQFF
TGTGCCAGCAGCTTAGTCGGGGGGGCAGCCTCCTACAATGAGCAGTTCTTC
>once|.|TRBV28|TRBJ2-7
CASSRTGTRTYEQYF
TGTGCCAGCAGCCGTACCGGGACACGGACCTACGAGCAGTACTTC
>.|TRBD2|TRBV7-2|TRBJ2-2
CASSISGTSGRSGELFF
TGTGCCAGCAGCATTTCCGGGACTAGCGGGAGATCCGGGGAGCTGTTTTTT
>.|TRBD1|TRBV5-6|TRBJ2-7
CASSGIDRAPVEQYF
TGTGCCAGCAGCGGAATCGACAGGGCGCCTGTCGAGCAGTACTTC
>.|TRBD1|TRBV5-1|TRBJ2-7
CASSPGDRGAREQYF
TGCGCCAGCAGCCCAGGGGACAGGGGGGCCCGCGAGCAGTACTTC
>.|.|TRBV5-4|TRBJ2-7
CASSSGAQEVYEQYF
TGTGCCAGCAGCTCCGGAGCCCAGGAGGTCTACGAGCAGTACTTC
>many|.|TRBV6-5|TRBJ2-3
CASTWEGDSTDTQYF
TGTGCCAGCACCTGGGAGGGGGATAGCACAGATACGCAGTATTTT
>.|.|TRBV7-9|TRBJ2-6
CASSPIGGRSNVLTF
TGTGCCAGCAGCCCTATCGGTGGAAGGTCCAACGTCCTGACTTTC
>.|TRBD1|TRBV5-6|TRBJ2-5
CASSPSGRGPEETQYF
TGTGCCAGCAGCCCATCCGGCAGGGGGCCCGAAGAGACCCAGTACTTC
>.|.|TRBV30|TRBJ1-1
CAWSSVGTEAFF
TGTGCCTGGAGTTCGGTGGGCACTGAAGCTTTCTTT
>once|.|TRBV11-2|TRBJ2-7
CASSTSGGQYF
TGTGCCAGCAGCACCTCCGGCGGGCAGTACTTC
>.|.|TRBV7-2|TRBJ2-3
CASSSLRGTDTQYF
TGTGCCAGCAGCTCACTGCGGGGCACAGATACGCAGTATTTT
>.|.|TRBV6-5|TRBJ1-1
CASSYSIQYTEAFF
TGTGCCAGCAGTTACTCGATCCAGTACACTGAAGCTTTCTTT
>.|TRBD2|TRBV5-1|TRBJ2-7
CASSIAGPPSYEQYF
TGCGCCAGCAGTATAGCGGGGCCTCCTTCCTACGAGCAGTACTTC
>.|TRBD1|TRBV19|TRBJ1-5
CASSTRQGSSNQPQHF
TGTGCCAGTAGTACCCGACAGGGTTCGAGCAATCAGCCCCAGCATTTT
>.|.|TRBV4-1|TRBJ2-7
CASSQEEWGISYEQYF
TGCGCCAGCAGCCAAGAAGAATGGGGGATATCCTACGAGCAGTACTTC
>.|.|TRBV5-1|TRBJ2-2
CASSFRDPIVTGELFF
TGCGCCAGCAGCTTCCGGGACCCCATCGTAACCGGGGAGCTGTTTTTT
>.|.|TRBV29-1|TRBJ2-7
CSVEGPGRYEQYF
TGCAGCGTTGAAGGTCCGGGGCGCTACGAGCAGTACTTC
>once|TRBD1|TRBV4-2|TRBJ1-4
CASSHSGTGGEKLFF
TGTGCCAGCAGCCATTCCGGGACAGGGGGAGAAAAACTGTTTTTT
>.|.|TRBV7-6|TRBJ2-1
CASSNPGGGNEQFF
TGTGCCAGCAGCAACCCAGGGGGGGGCAATGAGCAGTTCTTC
>.|.|TRBV7-9|TRBJ1-2
CASSYGGAIYGYTF
TGTGCCAGCAGTTACGGGGGCGCTATCTATGGCTACACCTTC
>once|.|TRBV19|TRBJ1-5
CASGEYFSNQPQHF
TGTGCCAGTGGGGAGTATTTTAGCAATCAGCCCCAGCATTTT
>once|.|TRBV7-9|TRBJ2-3
CASSLATTDTQYF
TGTGCCAGCAGCTTAGCGACCACAGATACGCAGTATTTT
>.|TRBD2|TRBV9|TRBJ2-1
CASSVSPGRSNGEQFF
TGTGCCAGCAGCGTATCCCCCGGGAGGTCTAACGGTGAGCAGTTCTTC